These 7 T cell receptor beta chains originate from one sample sequenced in a study of T cells after yellow fever vaccination. TCRdb ran MiXCR on the 5' RACE reads and lists one entry per CDR3 protein. This table holds about 260,000 distinct CDR3 sequences, roughly 5.6% found once. Sample: CD4+ T cells sorted from PBMCs, taken on the day of the yellow fever booster vaccination. These receptors came from a man aged 18 to 29 who received the YFV17D yellow fever vaccine.

The V call is TRBV4-1, the J call TRBJ1-4; the match to TRBD1 covers 7 bases. From germline, CDR1 is MGHRA and CDR2 YSYEKL. V lost 6 bases and J lost 5; bases outside the gene matches: 15. The CDR3 loop spans 17 amino acids. This chain's CDR3 is CASSPYYDREGNEKLFF. CDR3 DNA: TGCGCCAGCAGTCCTTACTACGACAGGGAAGGGAATGAAAAACTGTTTTTT.

This clonotype has ten or more counts. V gene TRBV25-1 combines with J gene TRBJ2-3, with D hard to call. CDR1 and CDR2 (germline): MGHDK, SYGVNS. V was clipped by 6 bases and J by 3 bases, with 4 bases between them. The CDR3 contains 11 residues. The CDR3 spells CASRVTDTQYF. CDR3 bases: TGTGCCAGCAGGGTAACAGATACGCAGTATTTT.

In its sample, this clonotype was seen many times. The chain is built from TRBV28 and TRBJ2-3; 7 positions match TRBD2. J gave up 6 bases and V 4 bases, and 1 base lay outside the gene matches. Germline loops: CDR1 MDHEN, CDR2 SYDVKM. CDR3 length equals 12 residues. CDR3 sequence reads: CASSWGGDTQYF. DNA for the CDR3: TGTGCCAGCAGTTGGGGGGGGGATACGCAGTATTTT.

There are a few counts of this clonotype. The V gene is TRBV10-3, the J gene TRBJ1-3; D is perhaps TRBD1 (6 bases). The length of the CDR3 is 17 residues. The germline V and J ends were trimmed by 10 bases and 0 bases, with 22 bases remaining between them. CDR1 is ENHRY, CDR2 SYGVKD, per germline. In DNA form, the CDR3 reads TGTGCCACCATGAGGGGCAGACAGGTTGGCTCTGGAAACACCATATATTTT. Translating gives CATMRGRQVGSGNTIYF.

This clonotype was observed at least ten times. The chain couples TRBV20-1 to TRBJ2-1; 8 positions match TRBD2. V was pared by 5 bases and J by 7 bases, with 10 bases of the junction left unmatched. This CDR3 spans 14 amino acids. Germline CDR1 is DFQATT and CDR2 is SNEGSKA (reference sequence). This chain's CDR3 is CSAERGPSENEQFF. As DNA, the CDR3 is TGCAGTGCTGAGCGGGGGCCGAGCGAGAATGAGCAGTTCTTC.

Here the CDR3 reads CASSPSRGDTEAFF. CDR3 nucleotides: TGTGCCAGCAGCCCAAGTAGGGGGGACACTGAAGCTTTCTTT. V usage is TRBV7-2 and J usage is TRBJ1-1, with D possibly being TRBD1 (6 bases). The CDR3 is 14 amino acids. The V end was cut by 5 bases, the J end by 3 bases, with 13 bases between. Germline V gives CDR1 SGHTA, CDR2 FQGNSA.

This clonotype was detected a few times. DNA of the CDR3: TGTGCCAGCAGCCCGGGACAGAGAATTCCTTCTAGCACAGATACGCAGTATTTT. This translates into CASSPGQRIPSSTDTQYF. The chain couples TRBV5-4 to TRBJ2-3; 7 nucleotides match TRBD1. Trimming removed 4 bases from V and 0 bases from J; junction bases left unmatched: 14. This CDR3 spans 18 amino acids. Per germline, CDR1 SGHNT and CDR2 YYREEE (reference sequence).